This T cell receptor (beta chain) was retrieved from a study of beta chain features in type 1 diabetes. Study at large: Patients shared similar age, gender and cell yields with healthy donors.

The entirety of the isolated RNA underwent reverse transcription, so expressed TCRB transcripts were sequenced. Only in-frame clones appear in the TCRdb table, and some are missing; sequencing was by immunoSEQ multiplex PCR. The sample records approximately 260,000 clones, roughly 21% being singletons. The V and J ends lost 0 bases and 2 bases, in that order; junction bases with no gene match: 2. Germline CDR1 is LGHNA and CDR2 is YSLEER. There are 15 residues in the CDR3. To note about this clone: The antigen is undetermined.

General study points: In comparison with healthy donors, patients had naive, central memory and Treg TCRB repertoires that appeared more similar. Among patients with Type 1 diabetes, TCRB CDR3s were moderately but significantly shorter in every one of the four CD4+ subsets. Small HLA sub-analyses could not settle whether HLA shapes TCRB rearrangement. Sequencing from cDNA could over-represent high-TCR-expressing cells.

This TCR was sampled from a middle-aged woman with type 1 diabetes. The chain combines TRBV4-3 with TRBJ1-2; 8 nucleotides match TRBD1. Sequencing was performed on naive CD4+ T cells from blood. The CDR3 DNA sequence: TGCGCCAGCAGCCAAGATCGGGACAGGAACTATGGCTACACCTTC. Translated: CASSQDRDRNYGYTF.